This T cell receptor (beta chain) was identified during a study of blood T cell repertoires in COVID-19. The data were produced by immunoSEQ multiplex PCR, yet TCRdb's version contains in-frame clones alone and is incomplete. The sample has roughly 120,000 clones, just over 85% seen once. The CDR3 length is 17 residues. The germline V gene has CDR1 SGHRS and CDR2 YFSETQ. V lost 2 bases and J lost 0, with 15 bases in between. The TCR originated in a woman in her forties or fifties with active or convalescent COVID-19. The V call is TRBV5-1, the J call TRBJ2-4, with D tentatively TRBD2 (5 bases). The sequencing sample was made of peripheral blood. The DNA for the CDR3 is TGCGCCAGCAGCTTAGAGGGTGTGACCCTAGCCAAAAACATTCAGTACTTC. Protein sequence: CASSLEGVTLAKNIQYF.